These 2 T cell receptor beta chains were all obtained from the same sample, sequenced in a study of T cells in Graves' hyperthyroidism and ophthalmopathy. The source material, RNA transcripts, was used to amplify TCR beta CDR3 regions. The HTBI set primed first-round TCR CDR3 RT-PCR. Via MiXCR, TCRdb re-called the multiplex PCR reads, giving one row per CDR3 protein. This sample carries approximately 600,000 distinct CDR3 sequences, approximately 15% of them seen once, and the ten largest clones take less than 9%. The sample consisted of blood. The origin of the receptors is a woman between 18 and 30 years old with Graves' ophthalmopathy.

This clonotype was seen repeatedly, ten times or more. The V gene is TRBV12-5, the J gene TRBJ1-1; 9 nucleotides match TRBD1. CDR1 LGHNT and CDR2 FRNRAP come from the germline V gene. V trimming: 4 bases; J trimming: 1 base; junction bases outside the gene matches: 7. There are 16 residues in the CDR3. In DNA, the CDR3 is TGTGCTAGTGGTTCAACAGGGGGCCAGGGGAACACTGAAGCTTTCTTT. It specifies CASGSTGGQGNTEAFF.

J is TRBJ1-2 and V is TRBV3-1; 11 bases fit TRBD1. The CDR3 is 14 residues long. V lost 4 bases to trimming and J lost 7 bases; unmatched junction nucleotides: 5. Germline values: CDR1 LGHDT, CDR2 YNNKEL (reference sequence). This CDR3 is CASSRWTGGRGYTF. The CDR3 region has the DNA TGTGCCAGCAGCCGTTGGACAGGGGGCCGTGGCTACACCTTC.